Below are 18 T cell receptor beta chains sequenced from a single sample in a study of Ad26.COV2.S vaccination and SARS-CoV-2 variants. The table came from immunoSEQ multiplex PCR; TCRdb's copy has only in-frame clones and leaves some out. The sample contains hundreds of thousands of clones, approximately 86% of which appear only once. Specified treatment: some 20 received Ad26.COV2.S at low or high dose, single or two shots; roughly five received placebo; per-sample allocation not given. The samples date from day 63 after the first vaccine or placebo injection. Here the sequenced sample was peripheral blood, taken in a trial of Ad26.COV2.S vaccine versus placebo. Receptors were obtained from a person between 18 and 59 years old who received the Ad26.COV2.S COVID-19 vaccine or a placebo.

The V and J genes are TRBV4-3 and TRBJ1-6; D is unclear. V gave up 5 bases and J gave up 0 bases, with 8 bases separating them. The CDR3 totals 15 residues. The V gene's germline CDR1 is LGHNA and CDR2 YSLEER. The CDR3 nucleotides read TGCGCCAGCAGCAGAGGTGGCTCCTATAATTCACCCCTCCACTTT. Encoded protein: CASSRGGSYNSPLHF.

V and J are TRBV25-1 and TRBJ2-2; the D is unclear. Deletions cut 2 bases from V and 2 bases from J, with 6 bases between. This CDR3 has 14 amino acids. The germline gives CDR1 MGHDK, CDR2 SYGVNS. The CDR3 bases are TGTGCCAGCAGTGAAGGCAGCAACACCGGGGAGCTGTTTTTT. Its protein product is CASSEGSNTGELFF.

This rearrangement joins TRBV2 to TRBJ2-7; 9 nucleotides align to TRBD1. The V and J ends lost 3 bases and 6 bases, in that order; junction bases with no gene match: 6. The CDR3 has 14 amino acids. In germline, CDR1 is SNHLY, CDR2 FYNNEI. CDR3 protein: CASSDRDREVEQYF. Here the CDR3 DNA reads TGTGCCAGCAGTGACCGGGACAGGGAAGTCGAGCAGTACTTC.

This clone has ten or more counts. CDR3 loop: CAISEPGLAGVNEQFF. CDR3 bases: TGTGCCATCAGTGAACCAGGACTAGCGGGAGTGAATGAGCAGTTCTTC. J is TRBJ2-1 and V is TRBV10-3; 13 nucleotides match TRBD2. The CDR3 extends over 16 amino acids. Germline V gene data show CDR1 as ENHRY and CDR2 as SYGVKD. Trimming took 3 bases from V and 7 from J; bases not matched to a gene: 6.

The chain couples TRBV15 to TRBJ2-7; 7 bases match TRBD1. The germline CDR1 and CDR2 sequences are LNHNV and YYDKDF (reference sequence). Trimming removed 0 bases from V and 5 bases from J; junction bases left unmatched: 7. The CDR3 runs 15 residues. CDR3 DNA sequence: TGTGCCACCAGCAGAGATTACAGGGGCCTGGACGAGCAGTACTTC. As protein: CATSRDYRGLDEQYF.

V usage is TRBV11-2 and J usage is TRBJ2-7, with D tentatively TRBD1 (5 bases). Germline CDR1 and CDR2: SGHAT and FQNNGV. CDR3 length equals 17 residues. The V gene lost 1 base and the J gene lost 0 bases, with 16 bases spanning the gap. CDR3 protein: CASSLVFTETASYEQYF. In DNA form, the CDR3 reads TGTGCCAGCAGCTTAGTCTTCACTGAGACAGCCTCCTACGAGCAGTACTTC.

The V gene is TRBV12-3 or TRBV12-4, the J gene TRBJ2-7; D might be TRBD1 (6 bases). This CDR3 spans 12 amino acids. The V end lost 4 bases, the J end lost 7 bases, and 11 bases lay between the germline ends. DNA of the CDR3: TGTGCCAGCAGTTCCCAGGGGTGGGAGCAGTACTTC. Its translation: CASSSQGWEQYF.

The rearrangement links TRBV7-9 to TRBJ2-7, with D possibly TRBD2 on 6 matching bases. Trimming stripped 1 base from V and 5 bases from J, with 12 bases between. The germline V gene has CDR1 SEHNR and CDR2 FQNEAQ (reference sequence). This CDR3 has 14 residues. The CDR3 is CASSLGTNTHEQYF. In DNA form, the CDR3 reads TGTGCCAGCAGCTTAGGGACTAATACCCACGAGCAGTACTTC.

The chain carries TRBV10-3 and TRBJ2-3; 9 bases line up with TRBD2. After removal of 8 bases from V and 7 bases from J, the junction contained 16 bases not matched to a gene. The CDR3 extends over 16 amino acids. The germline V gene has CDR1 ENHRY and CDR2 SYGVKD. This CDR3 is CAIGGASGGTSNTQYF. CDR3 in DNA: TGTGCCATCGGGGGCGCCAGCGGGGGGACCTCAAATACGCAGTATTTT.

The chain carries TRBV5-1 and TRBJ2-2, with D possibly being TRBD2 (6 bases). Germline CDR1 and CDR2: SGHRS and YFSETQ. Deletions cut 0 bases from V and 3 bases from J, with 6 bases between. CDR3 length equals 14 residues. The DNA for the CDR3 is TGCGCCAGCAGCTTGGAGCGGGACACCGGGGAGCTGTTTTTT. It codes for CASSLERDTGELFF.

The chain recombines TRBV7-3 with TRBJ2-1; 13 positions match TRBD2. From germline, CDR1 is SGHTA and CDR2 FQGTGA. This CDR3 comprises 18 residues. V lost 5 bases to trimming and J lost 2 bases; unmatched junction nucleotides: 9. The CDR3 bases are TGTGCCAGCAGCCCGACTAGCGGGAGGTTCCACACCTACAATGAGCAGTTCTTC. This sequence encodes CASSPTSGRFHTYNEQFF.

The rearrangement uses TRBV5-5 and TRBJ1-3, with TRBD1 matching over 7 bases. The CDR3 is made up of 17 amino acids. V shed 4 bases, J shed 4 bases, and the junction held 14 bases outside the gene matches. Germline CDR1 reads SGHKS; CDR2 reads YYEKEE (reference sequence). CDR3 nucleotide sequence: TGTGCCAGCAGCCGCGGGCCGAACAGGGGAGCAGGAAACACCATATATTTT. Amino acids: CASSRGPNRGAGNTIYF.

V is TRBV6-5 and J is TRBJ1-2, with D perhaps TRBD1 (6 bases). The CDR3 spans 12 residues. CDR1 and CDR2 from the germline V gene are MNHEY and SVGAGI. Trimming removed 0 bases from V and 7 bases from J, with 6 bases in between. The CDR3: CASSYSGAGYTF. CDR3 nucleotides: TGTGCCAGCAGTTACTCGGGGGCTGGCTACACCTTC.

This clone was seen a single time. The DNA of the CDR3 is TGTGCCAGCAGCCAAGACCAAGAGACCCAGTACTTC. This codes for CASSQDQETQYF. The rearrangement joins TRBV6-2 or TRBV6-3 to TRBJ2-5; D unclear. Germline-derived CDR1 and CDR2 are MNHEY and SVGEGT. Between the trimmed V and J ends, which lost 6 bases and 0 bases, there was a span of 5 bases. The CDR3 consists of 12 residues.

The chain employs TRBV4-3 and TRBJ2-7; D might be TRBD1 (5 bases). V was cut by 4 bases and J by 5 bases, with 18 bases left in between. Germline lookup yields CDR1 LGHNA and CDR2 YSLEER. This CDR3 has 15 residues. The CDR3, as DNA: TGCGCCAGCAGCCCCTCGTATGGGGCTCAAAACGAGCAGTACTTC. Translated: CASSPSYGAQNEQYF.

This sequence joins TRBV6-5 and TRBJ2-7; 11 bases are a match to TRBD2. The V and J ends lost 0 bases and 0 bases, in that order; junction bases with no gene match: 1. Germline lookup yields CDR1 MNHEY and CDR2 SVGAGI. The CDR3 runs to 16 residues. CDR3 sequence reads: CASSYSTSGSSYEQYF. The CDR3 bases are TGTGCCAGCAGTTACTCCACTAGCGGGAGCTCCTACGAGCAGTACTTC.

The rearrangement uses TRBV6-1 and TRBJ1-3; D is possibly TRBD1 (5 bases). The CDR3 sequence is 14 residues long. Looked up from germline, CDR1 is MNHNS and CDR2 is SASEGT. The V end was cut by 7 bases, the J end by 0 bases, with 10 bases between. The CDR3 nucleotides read TGTGCCAGCAATCCAGGACACTCTGGAAACACCATATATTTT. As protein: CASNPGHSGNTIYF.

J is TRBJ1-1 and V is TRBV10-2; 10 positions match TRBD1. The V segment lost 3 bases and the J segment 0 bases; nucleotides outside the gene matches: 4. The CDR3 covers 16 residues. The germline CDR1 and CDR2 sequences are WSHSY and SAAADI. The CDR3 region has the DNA TGCGCCAGCAGTGATGGGACAGGGGTTTTGAACACTGAAGCTTTCTTT. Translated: CASSDGTGVLNTEAFF.